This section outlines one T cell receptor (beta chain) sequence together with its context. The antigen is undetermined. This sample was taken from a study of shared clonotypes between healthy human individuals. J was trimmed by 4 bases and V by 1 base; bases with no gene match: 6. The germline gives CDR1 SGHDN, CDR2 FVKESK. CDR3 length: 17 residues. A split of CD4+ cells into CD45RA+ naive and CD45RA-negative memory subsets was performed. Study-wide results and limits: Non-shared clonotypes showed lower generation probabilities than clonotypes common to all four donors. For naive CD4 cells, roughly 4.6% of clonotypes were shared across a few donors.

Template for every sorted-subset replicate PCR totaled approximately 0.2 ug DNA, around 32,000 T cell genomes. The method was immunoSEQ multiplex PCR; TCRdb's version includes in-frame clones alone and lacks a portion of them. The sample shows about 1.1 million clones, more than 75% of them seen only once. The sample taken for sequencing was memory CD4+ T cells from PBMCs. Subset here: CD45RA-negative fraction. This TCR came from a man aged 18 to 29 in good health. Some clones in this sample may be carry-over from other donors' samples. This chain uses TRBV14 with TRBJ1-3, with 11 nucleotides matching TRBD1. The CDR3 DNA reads TGTGCCAGCAGCCAAGGGGACAGGGGGATCGGGGGAAACACCATATATTTT. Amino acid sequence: CASSQGDRGIGGNTIYF.